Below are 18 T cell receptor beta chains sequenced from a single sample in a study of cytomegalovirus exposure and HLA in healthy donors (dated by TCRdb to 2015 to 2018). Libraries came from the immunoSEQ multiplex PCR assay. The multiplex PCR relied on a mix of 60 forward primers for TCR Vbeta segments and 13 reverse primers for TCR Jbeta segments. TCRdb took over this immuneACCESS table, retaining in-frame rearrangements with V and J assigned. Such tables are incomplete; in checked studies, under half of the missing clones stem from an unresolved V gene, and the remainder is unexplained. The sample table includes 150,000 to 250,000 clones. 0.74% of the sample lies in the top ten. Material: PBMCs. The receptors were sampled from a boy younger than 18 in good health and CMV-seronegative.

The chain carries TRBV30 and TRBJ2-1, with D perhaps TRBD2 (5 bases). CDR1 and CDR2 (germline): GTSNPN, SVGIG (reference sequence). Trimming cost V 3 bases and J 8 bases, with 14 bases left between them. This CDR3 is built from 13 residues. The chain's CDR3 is CAWRAGGLDEQFF. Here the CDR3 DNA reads TGTGCCTGGAGGGCTGGAGGATTGGATGAGCAGTTCTTC. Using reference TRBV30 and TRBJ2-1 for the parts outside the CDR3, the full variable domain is SQTIHQWPATLVQPVGSPLSLECTVEGTSNPNLYWYRQAAGRGLQLLFYSVGIGQISSEVPQNLSASRPQDRQFILSSKKLLLSDSGFYLCAWRAGGLDEQFFGPGTRLTVL.

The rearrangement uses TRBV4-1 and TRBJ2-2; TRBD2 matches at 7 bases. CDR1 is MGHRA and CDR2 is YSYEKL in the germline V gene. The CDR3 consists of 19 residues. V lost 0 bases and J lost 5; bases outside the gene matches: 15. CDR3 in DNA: TGCGCCAGCAGCCAAGACCCCCCGGGACTAACGAGATGGACCGGGGAGCTGTTTTTT. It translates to CASSQDPPGLTRWTGELFF.

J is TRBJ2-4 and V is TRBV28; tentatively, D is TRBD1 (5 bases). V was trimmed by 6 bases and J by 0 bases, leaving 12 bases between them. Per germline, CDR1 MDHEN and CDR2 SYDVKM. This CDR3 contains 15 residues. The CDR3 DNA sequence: TGTGCCAGCAGACCCTCGACAGTAGCCAAAAACATTCAGTACTTC. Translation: CASRPSTVAKNIQYF.

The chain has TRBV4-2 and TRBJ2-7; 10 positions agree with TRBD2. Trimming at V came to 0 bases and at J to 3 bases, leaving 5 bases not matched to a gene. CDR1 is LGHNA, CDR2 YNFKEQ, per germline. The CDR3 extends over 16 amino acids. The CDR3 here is CASSQDYSSGGYEQYF. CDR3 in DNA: TGTGCCAGCAGCCAAGATTATTCTAGCGGGGGCTACGAGCAGTACTTC.

CDR3 sequence (DNA): TGTGCCAGCAGTTACTCGACAGGAACATTAAATCACAGGGTCTTCTTT. It yields the protein CASSYSTGTLNHRVFF. The gene calls are TRBV6-5 and TRBJ1-1, with a tentative D call TRBD1 (6 bases). This CDR3 contains 16 residues. The V gene's germline CDR1 is MNHEY and CDR2 SVGAGI. V was shortened by 0 bases and J by 14 bases, with 25 bases between the two germline ends.

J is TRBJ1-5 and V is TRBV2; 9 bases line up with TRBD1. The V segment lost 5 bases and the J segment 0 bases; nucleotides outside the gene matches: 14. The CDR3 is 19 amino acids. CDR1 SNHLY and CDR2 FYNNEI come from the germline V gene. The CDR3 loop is CASSPRVWDRDYSNQPQHF. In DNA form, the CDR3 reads TGTGCCAGCAGTCCTCGCGTTTGGGACAGGGATTATAGCAATCAGCCCCAGCATTTT.

Here the CDR3 reads CASHHGTGNSPLHF. In DNA, the CDR3 is TGCGCCAGCCACCACGGGACAGGCAATTCACCCCTCCACTTT. V gene TRBV5-1 combines with J gene TRBJ1-6, with 8 bases that match TRBD1. V dropped 7 bases and J dropped 7; count of bases not matched to a gene: 7. CDR1 is SGHRS and CDR2 is YFSETQ in the germline V gene. The CDR3 spans 14 residues.

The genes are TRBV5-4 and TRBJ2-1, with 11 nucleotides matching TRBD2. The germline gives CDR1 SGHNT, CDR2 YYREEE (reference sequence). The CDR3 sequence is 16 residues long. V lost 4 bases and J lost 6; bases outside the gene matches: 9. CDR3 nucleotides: TGTGCCAGCAGCGAAATAGCGGGGGGGCCGACCAATGAGCAGTTCTTC. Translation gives CASSEIAGGPTNEQFF.

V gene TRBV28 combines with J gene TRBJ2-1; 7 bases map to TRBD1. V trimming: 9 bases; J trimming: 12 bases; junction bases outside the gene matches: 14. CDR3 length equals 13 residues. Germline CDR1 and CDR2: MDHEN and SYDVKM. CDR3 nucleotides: TGTGCCAGTATCGGGACAGTTGAAGGTGGGCAGTTCTTC. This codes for CASIGTVEGGQFF.

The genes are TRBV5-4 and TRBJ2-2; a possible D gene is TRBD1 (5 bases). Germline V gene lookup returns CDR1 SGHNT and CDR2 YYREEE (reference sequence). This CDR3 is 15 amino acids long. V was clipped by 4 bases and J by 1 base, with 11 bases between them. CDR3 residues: CASSQGPLNTGELFF. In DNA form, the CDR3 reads TGTGCCAGCAGCCAGGGTCCCCTGAACACCGGGGAGCTGTTTTTT.

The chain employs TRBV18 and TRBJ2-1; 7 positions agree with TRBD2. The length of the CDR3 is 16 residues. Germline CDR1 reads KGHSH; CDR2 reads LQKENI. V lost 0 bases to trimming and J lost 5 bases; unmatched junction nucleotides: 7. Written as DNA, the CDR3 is TGTGCCAGCTCACCACCTTTTCCGCTAGCGGACAATGAGCAGTTCTTC. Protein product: CASSPPFPLADNEQFF.

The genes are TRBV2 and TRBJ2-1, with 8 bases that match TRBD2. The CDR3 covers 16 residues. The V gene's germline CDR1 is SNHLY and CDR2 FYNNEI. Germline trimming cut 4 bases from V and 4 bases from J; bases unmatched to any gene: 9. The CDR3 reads CASSVTAGGRYNEQFF. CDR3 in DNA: TGTGCCAGCAGTGTTACGGCGGGGGGCCGATACAATGAGCAGTTCTTC.

CDR3: CASSAQGWRETQYF. DNA for the CDR3: TGTGCCAGCAGCGCCCAGGGGTGGAGGGAGACCCAGTACTTC. This chain connects TRBV7-8 to TRBJ2-5, with a weak D call TRBD1 (6 bases). CDR3 length equals 14 residues. Trimming shortened V by 5 bases and J by 5 bases, and 15 bases separated the two germline ends. The V gene's germline CDR1 is SGHVS and CDR2 FQNEAQ.

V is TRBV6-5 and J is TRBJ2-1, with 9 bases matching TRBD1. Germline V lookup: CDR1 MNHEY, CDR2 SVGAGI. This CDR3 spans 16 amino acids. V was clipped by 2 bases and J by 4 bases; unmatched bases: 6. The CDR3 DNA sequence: TGTGCCAGCAGTTACCTCGGACAGGGGAGGTACAATGAGCAGTTCTTC. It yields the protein CASSYLGQGRYNEQFF.

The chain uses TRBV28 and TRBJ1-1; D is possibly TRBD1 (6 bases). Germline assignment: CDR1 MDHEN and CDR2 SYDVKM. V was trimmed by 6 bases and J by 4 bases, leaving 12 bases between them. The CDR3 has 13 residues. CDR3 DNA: TGTGCCAGCAGGGCACAGGGTGGCACTGAAGCTTTCTTT. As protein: CASRAQGGTEAFF.

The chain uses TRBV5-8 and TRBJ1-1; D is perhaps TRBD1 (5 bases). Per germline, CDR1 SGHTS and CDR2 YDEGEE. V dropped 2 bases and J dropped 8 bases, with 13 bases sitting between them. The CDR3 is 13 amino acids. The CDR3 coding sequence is TGTGCCAGCAGCTTCTCAATCGGGGGGGAAGCTTTCTTT. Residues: CASSFSIGGEAFF.

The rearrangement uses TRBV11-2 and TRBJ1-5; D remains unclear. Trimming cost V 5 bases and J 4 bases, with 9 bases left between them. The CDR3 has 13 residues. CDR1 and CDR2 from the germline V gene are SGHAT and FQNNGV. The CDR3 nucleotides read TGTGCCAGCAGCCAAGACAAGAATCAGCCCCAGCATTTT. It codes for CASSQDKNQPQHF.

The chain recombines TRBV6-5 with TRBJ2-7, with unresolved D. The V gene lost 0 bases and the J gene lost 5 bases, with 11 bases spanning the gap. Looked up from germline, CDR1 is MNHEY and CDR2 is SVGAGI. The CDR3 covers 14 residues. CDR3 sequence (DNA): TGTGCCAGCAGTTACTCGTTTTCCACGGACGAGCAGTACTTC. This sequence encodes CASSYSFSTDEQYF.